This T cell receptor (beta chain) derives from a study of cytomegalovirus exposure and HLA in healthy donors. General study findings and limits: Excluded were some V segments that proved indistinguishable, including TRBV6-2 and TRBV6-3.

The CDR3 is 15 amino acids. The germline gives CDR1 MNHEY, CDR2 SVGAGI. A multiplex PCR was run with 60 Vbeta primers and 13 Jbeta primers. The table came from immunoSEQ multiplex PCR; TCRdb's copy has only in-frame clones and leaves some out. Seen here are approximately 92,000 clones, about 71% observed once, and the top ten hold around 8%. About this clone itself: No antigen is known for it.

The rearrangement links TRBV6-5 to TRBJ2-5, with 9 nucleotides matching TRBD1. Near its end, the DNA agrees better with TRBJ2-7, so the J call may be wrong. Material for sequencing was PBMCs. The receptor was derived from a man between 60 and 70 years old in good health and CMV-seronegative. The CDR3, as DNA: TGTGCCAGCAGTTATTCGGGACAGGGTTCCTACGAGCAGTACTTC. Protein: CASSYSGQGSYEQYF.